This T cell receptor beta chain appears in the sequencing data of a study of blood T cell repertoires in COVID-19 (dated by TCRdb to about 2020). Broadly, across the study: Samples covering the acute and convalescent phases of COVID-19 were provided by collaborators in the United States, Italy and Spain. The material from the prospective study consisted of cDNA or gDNA derived from T cells, B-cell-depleted T cells, or PBMCs. Subjects who had been exposed to COVID-19, were actively infected with it, or had recovered from it provided the deeply sampled blood TCRbeta repertoires that made up the dataset. The repertoires were released in a freely available public database intended as a resource for research on the immune response to SARS-CoV-2. The samples were drawn from the first 160 participants of the ongoing ImmuneRACE study and from 950 to 1,500 subjects provided by 6 global collaborators. A de-identified subject ID, COVID-19 status, age in years and sex were almost always included in the sample metadata. Where available, HLA class I and class II types were taken from metadata supplied by the sample provider and were not determined by assay-based typing. Points the paper makes about the study in general: The amount of clinical and demographic metadata varied by source and participant and was provided uncurated.

The CDR3 has 13 amino acids, counting the end cysteine and phenylalanine. Only CDR3 DNA is held: 39 bases, read in frame from base 1. Trimming at the junction amounts to 2 bases on V and 7 bases on J, and the germline ends lie 12 bases apart. CDR1 and CDR2, looked up from the germline V gene, are MDHEN and SYDVKM. One collaborating source in Seattle enrolled patients while the patients were actively infected and followed the patients over time throughout the course of disease. Collaborating institutions collected whole blood in K2EDTA tubes following their own protocols. Collaborator samples were shipped for TCRbeta analysis as frozen whole blood, isolated PBMCs, or DNA extracted from either sample type. As for this clone: The clone's antigen remains unknown. No base quality values were provided; no much bigger clone lies one nucleotide off.

TCRbeta CDR3 regions were amplified from genomic DNA by means of the immunoSEQ Assay, a bias-controlled multiplex PCR. The study's own analysis went as follows. Within the assay, amplification of reference gene primers was used to estimate how many nucleated cells each sample contained. Sequence reads were collapsed and filtered to measure the absolute abundance of every unique TCRbeta CDR3 rearrangement. For each sample, productive Simpson clonality was calculated as the square root of Simpson's diversity index over productive rearrangements. TCRdb re-hosts the immuneACCESS table, in-frame sequences only. Its copies lack some clones; in the studies checked, an unresolved V gene accounts for under half of them, and the cause for the rest is not known. From that table come the V and J calls and clone size; the DNA was used to work out D and trimming. For this sample the table gives around 280,000 clones, of which about 88% were detected only once. The top ten clonotypes cover about 11% of the sample.

This sequence uses TRBV28 and TRBJ2-7; perhaps TRBD2 is the D gene, with 5 bases matching. Sequences were obtained from peripheral blood. This sequence originates from a young woman with COVID-19, enrolled during active disease. The CDR3 region has the sequence CASSLAVGGEQYF. In nucleotide form, the sequence is TGTGCCAGCAGTTTAGCTGTGGGCGGGGAGCAGTACTTC.